What follows are 17 T cell receptor beta chains derived from one specimen sequenced in a study of cytomegalovirus exposure and HLA in healthy donors. Primers: 60 Vbeta forward and 13 Jbeta reverse. The data were produced by immunoSEQ multiplex PCR, yet TCRdb's version contains in-frame clones alone and is incomplete. The sample lists under 250,000 clones; about 85% were seen once. Material: PBMCs. The origin of the receptors is a woman aged 50 to 60 in good health and CMV-seropositive.

This rearrangement joins TRBV23-1 to TRBJ2-3; D is possibly TRBD2 (7 bases). TRBV23-1 is flagged as an ORF with uncertain function. Trimming took off 5 bases at V and 1 base at J, with 25 bases between the two ends. The CDR3 extends over 19 amino acids. The CDR3, as DNA: TGCGCCAGCAGTTGGGACATTAGGAGGTGGGAGGGTCGCACAGATACGCAGTATTTT. Translated, it gives CASSWDIRRWEGRTDTQYF.

The gene calls are TRBV30 and TRBJ2-7; 7 nucleotides align to TRBD1. Germline lookup yields CDR1 GTSNPN and CDR2 SVGIG (reference sequence). The CDR3 consists of 13 residues. The trim removed 1 base at V and 4 bases at J, leaving 4 bases unmatched. CDR3 in amino acids: CAWSAGQPYEQYF. The CDR3, as DNA: TGTGCCTGGAGTGCGGGACAGCCGTACGAGCAGTACTTC. Full variable domain (outside the CDR3, taken from reference TRBV30 and TRBJ2-7): SQTIHQWPATLVQPVGSPLSLECTVEGTSNPNLYWYRQAAGRGLQLLFYSVGIGQISSEVPQNLSASRPQDRQFILSSKKLLLSDSGFYLCAWSAGQPYEQYFGPGTRLTVT.

The chain carries TRBV29-1 and TRBJ2-1; 8 nucleotides match TRBD1. From germline, CDR1 is SQVTM and CDR2 ANQGSEA. V shed 7 bases and J 4 bases; nucleotides not matched to a gene: 9. The CDR3 consists of 14 residues. CDR3 coding DNA: TGCAGCGGAGGCCGGGACAGGTTTTACAATGAGCAGTTCTTC. Its translation: CSGGRDRFYNEQFF.

J is TRBJ1-1 and V is TRBV5-4; 9 nucleotides align to TRBD1. This CDR3 contains 17 residues. The germline V gene encodes CDR1 SGHNT and CDR2 YYREEE (reference sequence). The V and J ends lost 1 base and 1 base, in that order; junction bases with no gene match: 8. CDR3 sequence: CASSLLGTGFRNTEAFF. DNA of the CDR3: TGTGCCAGCAGCTTGCTGGGGACAGGGTTCAGGAACACTGAAGCTTTCTTT.

The chain is built from TRBV11-3 and TRBJ1-5, with D hard to call. The CDR3 has 18 residues. Germline V gene data show CDR1 as SGHNT and CDR2 as YENEEA. Trimming removed 2 bases from V and 5 bases from J, with 22 bases in between. In DNA form, the CDR3 reads TGTGCCAGCAGCTTAAAACCCGGACTCATTAAATCGGATCAGCCCCAGCATTTT. Translating it yields CASSLKPGLIKSDQPQHF.

The chain links TRBV4-1 to TRBJ2-5; weak D call: TRBD1 (5 bases). Germline-derived CDR1 and CDR2 are MGHRA and YSYEKL. CDR3 length: 15 amino acids. V shed 2 bases and J shed 1 base, with 11 bases lying between them. The CDR3 DNA follows: TGCGCCAGCAGCCAAACCAGGGCAGCCCAAGAGACCCAGTACTTC. It is translated as CASSQTRAAQETQYF.

The chain carries TRBV9 and TRBJ1-2, with D unresolved. V was shortened by 3 bases and J by 1 base, with 7 bases between the two germline ends. CDR3 size: 13 residues. Germline values: CDR1 SGDLS, CDR2 YYNGEE. For the CDR3, the DNA is TGTGCCAGCAGCGGGCAGCGTAACTATGGCTACACCTTC. Translated: CASSGQRNYGYTF.

The V and J genes are TRBV7-9 and TRBJ2-7; 10 nucleotides match TRBD2. Germline trimming cut 5 bases from V and 0 bases from J; bases unmatched to any gene: 4. The CDR3 has 15 amino acids. The germline CDR1 and CDR2 sequences are SEHNR and FQNEAQ (reference sequence). CDR3: CASSPGLASSYEQYF. The CDR3 nucleotides are TGTGCCAGCAGCCCGGGACTAGCGAGCTCCTACGAGCAGTACTTC.

This clone has only a few counts. The chain joins TRBV10-3 to TRBJ1-5; tentative D call: TRBD1 (5 bases). The V end was cut by 8 bases, the J end by 4 bases, with 12 bases between. The CDR3 consists of 13 residues. The germline V gene encodes CDR1 ENHRY and CDR2 SYGVKD. The CDR3 loop is CAIPKGANQPQHF. CDR3 coding DNA: TGTGCCATCCCTAAAGGGGCAAATCAGCCCCAGCATTTT.

The chain combines TRBV5-1 with TRBJ2-2; the D gene is possibly TRBD1 (6 bases). The germline V gene encodes CDR1 SGHRS and CDR2 YFSETQ. Deletions cut 4 bases from V and 6 bases from J, with 16 bases between. This CDR3 has 15 residues. The CDR3: CASSSRTDGSGELFF. The CDR3 DNA reads as TGCGCCAGCAGCAGCCGGACAGATGGGTCCGGGGAGCTGTTTTTT.

This rearrangement joins TRBV11-3 to TRBJ2-1; the D gene is possibly TRBD2 (7 bases). This CDR3 comprises 15 residues. Trimming took off 1 base at V and 6 bases at J, with 13 bases between the two ends. Germline V gene data show CDR1 as SGHNT and CDR2 as YENEEA. In nucleotides, the CDR3 is TGTGCCAGCAGCTTAGGGGCGGCGGGGGCCAATGAGCAGTTCTTC. Its protein product is CASSLGAAGANEQFF.

This chain uses TRBV5-1 with TRBJ2-7; possible D gene TRBD1, 5 bases. This CDR3 comprises 13 residues. Germline lookup yields CDR1 SGHRS and CDR2 YFSETQ. V shed 0 bases and J shed 6 bases, with 10 bases lying between them. The CDR3 sequence is CASSLVGLGEQYF. In nucleotides, the CDR3 is TGCGCCAGCAGCTTGGTGGGGCTTGGCGAGCAGTACTTC.

This chain links TRBV18 with TRBJ2-7; D remains unclear. The V gene's germline CDR1 is KGHSH and CDR2 LQKENI. Trimming pared 3 bases from V and 3 bases from J, leaving 9 bases between. The CDR3 is 13 amino acids. CDR3 protein: CASSPTPLYEQYF. CDR3 bases: TGTGCCAGCTCACCCACACCCCTCTACGAGCAGTACTTC.

The chain couples TRBV27 to TRBJ1-6; 12 bases line up with TRBD1. The CDR3 spans 15 residues. CDR1 is MNHEY, CDR2 SMNVEV, per germline (reference sequence). J was trimmed by 7 bases and V by 7 bases; bases with no gene match: 5. Written as DNA, the CDR3 is TGTGCCAGCAAGGGACAGGGGGCCGGGAATTCACCCCTCCACTTT. Protein sequence: CASKGQGAGNSPLHF.

This clone has just a few counts. In DNA form, the CDR3 reads TGTGCCAGTAGTATAGACCAGGGGAACTATGGCTACACCTTC. Protein product: CASSIDQGNYGYTF. The V gene is TRBV19, the J gene TRBJ1-2, with D possibly matching TRBD1 (6 bases). The CDR3 covers 14 residues. Germline CDR1 and CDR2: LNHDA and SQIVND (reference sequence). Trimming shortened V by 0 bases and J by 2 bases, and 7 bases separated the two germline ends.

J is TRBJ2-1 and V is TRBV29-1; D possibly corresponds to TRBD2 (7 bases). The CDR3 contains 15 residues. V was shortened by 4 bases and J by 0 bases, with 13 bases between the two germline ends. Germline CDR1 and CDR2: SQVTM and ANQGSEA. In DNA form, the CDR3 reads TGCAGCGTTGTTCGGGGGGCAAGCTCCTACAATGAGCAGTTCTTC. Translated, it gives CSVVRGASSYNEQFF.

This chain joins TRBV18 and TRBJ2-7; 11 bases line up with TRBD2. Germline V gives CDR1 KGHSH, CDR2 LQKENI. Trimming removed 3 bases from V and 0 bases from J; junction bases left unmatched: 7. CDR3 length equals 17 residues. This CDR3 reads CASSPFRLAGTSYEQYF. CDR3 coding DNA: TGTGCCAGCTCACCTTTCCGACTAGCGGGGACCTCCTACGAGCAGTACTTC. The full variable domain, completed using reference TRBV18 and TRBJ2-7, is NAGVMQNPRHLVRRRGQEARLRCSPMKGHSHVYWYRQLPEEGLKFMVYLQKENIIDESGMPKERFSAEFPKEGPSILRIQQVVRGDSAAYFCASSPFRLAGTSYEQYFGPGTRLTVT.